The source of this TCR beta chain is a study of molecular identifiers for immune sequencing clone quantification. Overall study results and limits: In naive cells, clones above 20 RNA copies held under 1% of molecules, whereas in effector cells they held over 97%.

Naive CD8 T cell sorting was performed on the CD8+CD4-CCR7+CD45RA+ phenotype. This clonotype has ten or more counts. No antigen is known for it. TCRdb re-called the PCR reads through MiXCR, storing one row per CDR3 protein. The sample consists of around 89,000 distinct CDR3 sequences, about 20% of them appearing once. This sequence originates from a human donor in good health. Some libraries in this study had Jurkat cell RNA spiked in. Sequencing was done on a sample of naive CD8+ T cells from blood, with Jurkat cell RNA spiked in. Subset of the sample: FACS-sorted CD8+CD4-CCR7+CD45RA+ naive T cells.

As DNA, the CDR3 is TGTGCCAGCAGCTTGGTCCAGGGATCTCAGCCCCAGCATTTT. Translation: CASSLVQGSQPQHF. The V and J genes are TRBV5-5 and TRBJ1-5, with D possibly TRBD1 on 5 matching bases. The ends were cut back, 0 bases at V and 6 bases at J, with 10 bases in the middle. Per germline, CDR1 SGHKS and CDR2 YYEKEE (reference sequence). The CDR3 is 14 residues long.